The 29 T cell receptor beta chains listed next were all sequenced from one sample in a study of response to subunit inactivated influenza vaccine. TCRdb reprocessed the RT-PCR reads via MiXCR and lists one record per CDR3 protein. The table lists roughly 500,000 distinct CDR3 sequences, about 15% of them singletons, with less than 4% in the top ten. Sequenced here: CD4+ T cells sorted from PBMCs, sampled less than 30 months after vaccination. The receptor set was obtained from a man between 50 and 75 years old who received an inactivated influenza vaccine.

This clonotype occurred many times. The V gene is TRBV10-3, the J gene TRBJ2-7; a possible D gene is TRBD1 (5 bases). This CDR3 has 14 amino acids. Germline lookup yields CDR1 ENHRY and CDR2 SYGVKD. Between the trimmed V and J ends, which lost 10 bases and 0 bases, there was a span of 16 bases. CDR3: CATGAVEVSYEQYF. DNA for the CDR3: TGTGCCACTGGGGCAGTTGAGGTCTCCTACGAGCAGTACTTC.

CDR3 sequence: CASAGVAGWKLNEQFF. The CDR3 nucleotides read TGTGCCAGCGCCGGGGTAGCGGGATGGAAGCTCAATGAGCAGTTCTTC. The chain employs TRBV28 and TRBJ2-1, with 8 bases that match TRBD2. After removal of 8 bases from V and 6 bases from J, the junction contained 15 bases not matched to a gene. The germline CDR1 and CDR2 sequences are MDHEN and SYDVKM. The CDR3 runs to 16 residues.

The rearrangement links TRBV29-1 to TRBJ2-7; TRBD2 agrees at 7 bases. V dropped 4 bases and J dropped 0; count of bases not matched to a gene: 9. The CDR3 loop spans 15 amino acids. CDR1 SQVTM and CDR2 ANQGSEA come from the germline V gene. The chain's CDR3 is CSVAGPSGSSYEQYF. DNA for the CDR3: TGCAGCGTTGCAGGCCCTAGCGGTAGCTCCTACGAGCAGTACTTC.

This clonotype was detected a few times. The CDR3 DNA follows: TGCAGTGCTGCGATGCTCGGGAGGGCCTTGGACAATGAGCAGTTCTTC. This translates into CSAAMLGRALDNEQFF. V and J are TRBV20-1 and TRBJ2-1; TRBD2 matches at 8 bases. CDR3 length equals 16 residues. Germline V lookup: CDR1 DFQATT, CDR2 SNEGSKA (reference sequence). J gave up 5 bases and V 5 bases, and 14 bases lay outside the gene matches.

This chain connects TRBV6-1 to TRBJ1-1; D may be TRBD1 (5 bases). The germline V and J ends were trimmed by 1 base and 10 bases, with 13 bases remaining between them. CDR1 MNHNS and CDR2 SASEGT come from the germline V gene. The CDR3 loop spans 13 amino acids. The CDR3 here is CASSEDPGAAAFF. In DNA form, the CDR3 reads TGTGCCAGCAGTGAAGACCCCGGGGCCGCAGCTTTCTTT.

V usage is TRBV5-1 and J usage is TRBJ1-2; D gene uncertain. Trimming stripped 0 bases from V and 4 bases from J, with 10 bases between. The CDR3 consists of 14 residues. Germline-derived CDR1 and CDR2 are SGHRS and YFSETQ. The CDR3 DNA reads as TGCGCCAGCAGCTTGGGGAAACAGAGCTATGGCTACACCTTC. Translating gives CASSLGKQSYGYTF. Variable domain in full (rest from reference TRBV5-1 and TRBJ1-2): KAGVTQTPRYLIKTRGQQVTLSCSPISGHRSVSWYQQTPGQGLQFLFEYFSETQRNKGNFPGRFSGRQFSNSRSEMNVSTLELGDSALYLCASSLGKQSYGYTFGSGTRLTVV.

This chain links TRBV12-3 or TRBV12-4 with TRBJ1-3; a possible D gene is TRBD1 (5 bases). Trimming stripped 7 bases from V and 1 base from J, with 11 bases between. The CDR3 covers 14 residues. The CDR3 DNA reads TGTGCCAGCACCCTCGGGGGGTCTGGAAACACCATATATTTT. This codes for CASTLGGSGNTIYF.

The table lists this clonotype with a few counts. The chain combines TRBV29-1 with TRBJ1-1, with D unclear. Trimming removed 7 bases at V and 0 bases at J, with 12 bases between. Germline V gives CDR1 SQVTM, CDR2 ANQGSEA. This CDR3 spans 13 amino acids. The CDR3 loop reads CSAFGVMNTEAFF. The DNA for the CDR3 is TGCAGCGCCTTTGGGGTGATGAACACTGAAGCTTTCTTT.

This clonotype appeared a few times. V is TRBV4-1 and J is TRBJ2-5; 9 positions agree with TRBD1. The ends lost 3 bases at V and 5 bases at J; junction bases unmatched: 7. CDR1 is MGHRA, CDR2 YSYEKL, per germline. The CDR3 is 15 amino acids. The CDR3 nucleotides read TGCGCCAGCAGCCACGGGGGACAGGGAGGGGAGACCCAGTACTTC. This encodes CASSHGGQGGETQYF.

Here the CDR3 DNA reads TGTGCCACCAGCTCTCGCCGTGGGGGCAATCAGCCCCAGCATTTT. It codes for CATSSRRGGNQPQHF. The chain couples TRBV15 to TRBJ1-5, with unresolved D. Germline lookup yields CDR1 LNHNV and CDR2 YYDKDF (reference sequence). V was trimmed by 5 bases and J by 2 bases, leaving 13 bases between them. This CDR3 is built from 15 residues.

This clonotype was counted between two and nine times. The chain links TRBV29-1 to TRBJ2-1, with D unclear. Between the trimmed V and J ends, which lost 8 bases and 0 bases, there was a span of 14 bases. Per the germline V gene, CDR1 is SQVTM and CDR2 is ANQGSEA. The CDR3 extends over 14 amino acids. The CDR3 DNA reads as TGCAGCACCCCGACCAGGAGCTCCTACAATGAGCAGTTCTTC. As protein: CSTPTRSSYNEQFF.

V is TRBV20-1 and J is TRBJ1-5, with 8 bases identical to TRBD1. V shed 5 bases, J shed 4 bases, and the junction held 10 bases outside the gene matches. From germline, CDR1 is DFQATT and CDR2 SNEGSKA (reference sequence). The CDR3 is 15 amino acids. CDR3 bases: TGCAGTGCTGTGACAGGGGCCCTAAAGAATCAGCCCCAGCATTTT. Encoded protein: CSAVTGALKNQPQHF.

J is TRBJ1-1 and V is TRBV6-1, with 8 bases lining up with TRBD1. Per the germline V gene, CDR1 is MNHNS and CDR2 is SASEGT. The CDR3 consists of 15 residues. V lost 5 bases and J lost 5; bases outside the gene matches: 10. The CDR3 sequence is CASSKDRVSWTEAFF. CDR3 in DNA: TGTGCCAGCAGTAAGGACAGGGTATCGTGGACTGAAGCTTTCTTT.

A few counts support this clonotype. The chain is built from TRBV29-1 and TRBJ2-5, with 7 positions matching TRBD1. The CDR3 length is 13 residues. The V gene's germline CDR1 is SQVTM and CDR2 ANQGSEA. V lost 7 bases, J lost 7 bases, and 12 bases stayed unmatched. The CDR3 protein is CSDLNRGLGTQYF. The CDR3 coding sequence is TGCAGCGATCTAAACAGGGGCCTTGGGACCCAGTACTTC. The full variable domain, rest sourced from reference TRBV29-1 and TRBJ2-5, is SAVISQKPSRDICQRGTSLTIQCQVDSQVTMMFWYRQQPGQSLTLIATANQGSEATYESGFVIDKFPISRPNLTFSTLTVSNMSPEDSSIYLCSDLNRGLGTQYFGPGTRLLVL.

Only a few counts were recorded for this clonotype. CDR3 in DNA: TGTGCCACCAGCAGAGTTTGGGGGGACACTGAAGCTTTCTTT. Its translation: CATSRVWGDTEAFF. This chain uses TRBV15 with TRBJ1-1; D perhaps matches TRBD1 (5 bases). Trimming took off 1 base at V and 3 bases at J, with 9 bases between the two ends. From germline, CDR1 is LNHNV and CDR2 YYDKDF (reference sequence). CDR3 length: 14 amino acids.

The chain employs TRBV28 and TRBJ1-1, with TRBD1 matching 10 bases. Germline trimming cut 3 bases from V and 0 bases from J; bases unmatched to any gene: 4. Per germline, CDR1 MDHEN and CDR2 SYDVKM. The CDR3 is made up of 16 amino acids. The CDR3 DNA follows: TGTGCCAGCAGTTTCCCGACAGGGGGCTTGAACACTGAAGCTTTCTTT. Translation: CASSFPTGGLNTEAFF.

V usage is TRBV24-1 and J usage is TRBJ2-3, with D possibly being TRBD2 (7 bases). This CDR3 contains 18 residues. The V gene's germline CDR1 is KGHDR and CDR2 SFDVKD. The V and J ends lost 2 bases and 0 bases respectively, with 17 bases between them. CDR3: CATSDWEGGSDSTDTQYF. As DNA, the CDR3 is TGTGCCACCAGTGATTGGGAGGGGGGCTCGGATAGCACAGATACGCAGTATTTT.

V is TRBV5-1 and J is TRBJ2-7; 10 positions match TRBD1. The germline V gene has CDR1 SGHRS and CDR2 YFSETQ. The J segment lost 5 bases and the V segment lost 5 bases, leaving 7 bases of the junction unmatched. The CDR3 spans 14 residues. The CDR3 reads CASSWTGGRDEQYF. The CDR3 DNA reads as TGCGCCAGCAGTTGGACAGGGGGACGAGACGAGCAGTACTTC.

Only a few counts were recorded for this clonotype. This chain joins TRBV29-1 and TRBJ1-1, with D possibly TRBD1 on 6 matching bases. V shed 4 bases and J shed 1 base, with 7 bases lying between them. The CDR3 spans 12 residues. Per the germline V gene, CDR1 is SQVTM and CDR2 is ANQGSEA. The CDR3 DNA reads as TGCAGCGTTGGGGGGGCGAACACTGAAGCTTTCTTT. Translation gives CSVGGANTEAFF.

This clonotype has a handful of counts. The rearrangement links TRBV12-3 or TRBV12-4 to TRBJ2-5; no firm D call. The CDR3 sequence is 13 residues long. V dropped 4 bases and J dropped 4 bases, with 10 bases sitting between them. The DNA for the CDR3 is TGTGCCAGCAGTTCCGCTTGGGGAGAGACCCAGTACTTC. This codes for CASSSAWGETQYF.

This chain joins TRBV4-2 and TRBJ2-3; D is unclear. The V gene lost 1 base and the J gene lost 0 bases, with 11 bases spanning the gap. Germline-derived CDR1 and CDR2 are LGHNA and YNFKEQ. This CDR3 contains 16 residues. CDR3 region: CASSQVSSGSTDTQYF. CDR3 DNA sequence: TGTGCCAGCAGCCAAGTATCATCGGGCAGCACAGATACGCAGTATTTT.

This clonotype was counted many times. The chain recombines TRBV7-9 with TRBJ1-4; perhaps TRBD1 as D (5 bases). V lost 5 bases to trimming and J lost 8 bases, with 18 bases between them. Per germline, CDR1 SEHNR and CDR2 FQNEAQ (reference sequence). The CDR3 loop spans 15 amino acids. The CDR3 protein is CASSLSQGRVEKLFF. CDR3 coding DNA: TGTGCCAGCAGCCTGAGCCAGGGAAGAGTCGAAAAACTGTTTTTT.

CDR3 sequence: CATRPADYNEQFF. DNA for the CDR3: TGTGCCACCAGGCCGGCCGACTACAATGAGCAGTTCTTC. The chain couples TRBV15 to TRBJ2-1; unclear D gene. Germline CDR1 LNHNV, CDR2 YYDKDF (reference sequence). V lost 6 bases, J lost 3 bases, and 9 bases lay in between. The CDR3 extends over 13 amino acids.

This rearrangement joins TRBV20-1 to TRBJ2-1; a possible D gene is TRBD2 (5 bases). The V end was cut by 0 bases, the J end by 8 bases, with 14 bases between. Germline V lookup: CDR1 DFQATT, CDR2 SNEGSKA (reference sequence). The CDR3 is 14 amino acids. The CDR3 DNA reads as TGCAGTGCTAGAGATTTAGGGAGTCTAGATGAGCAGTTCTTC. It encodes CSARDLGSLDEQFF.

The rearrangement joins TRBV4-3 to TRBJ2-5; D unresolved. In germline, CDR1 is LGHNA, CDR2 YSLEER. The V gene lost 0 bases and the J gene lost 5 bases, with 7 bases spanning the gap. The CDR3 runs to 13 residues. Here the CDR3 DNA reads TGCGCCAGCAGCCAAGATCATTTCGAGACCCAGTACTTC. This encodes CASSQDHFETQYF.

The sample holds a few counts of this clonotype. The genes are TRBV3-1 and TRBJ1-1; no clear D gene. Germline assignment: CDR1 LGHDT and CDR2 YNNKEL (reference sequence). CDR3 length: 15 amino acids. Trimming took 1 base from V and 4 from J, leaving 13 bases between them. The CDR3 loop is CASSQGPAGSTEAFF. In DNA, the CDR3 is TGTGCCAGCAGCCAAGGACCAGCGGGGAGCACTGAAGCTTTCTTT. Filled out from reference TRBV3-1 and TRBJ1-1, the complete variable domain reads DTAVSQTPKYLVTQMGNDKSIKCEQNLGHDTMYWYKQDSKKFLKIMFSYNNKELIINETVPNRFSPKSPDKAHLNLHINSLELGDSAVYFCASSQGPAGSTEAFFGQGTRLTVV.

This chain joins TRBV6-5 and TRBJ2-7; the match to TRBD1 covers 9 bases. CDR3 length: 14 residues. V shed 2 bases, J shed 6 bases, and the junction held 5 bases outside the gene matches. CDR1 is MNHEY, CDR2 SVGAGI, per germline. The CDR3, as DNA: TGTGCCAGCAGTTACCTGGGACAGGGTATCGAGCAGTACTTC. Residues: CASSYLGQGIEQYF.

The gene calls are TRBV7-2 and TRBJ2-7; D may correspond to TRBD1 or TRBD2 (5 bases each). CDR3 length equals 13 residues. The V and J ends lost 3 bases and 5 bases respectively, with 11 bases between them. CDR1 and CDR2 (germline): SGHTA, FQGNSA. The CDR3 sequence is CASSLGRDHEQYF. The CDR3 DNA sequence: TGTGCCAGCAGCTTGGGCAGGGACCACGAGCAGTACTTC.

There are a few counts of this clonotype. This chain joins TRBV12-3 or TRBV12-4 and TRBJ2-7, with TRBD1 as a possible D gene (6 bases). V was clipped by 2 bases and J by 3 bases, with 8 bases between them. This CDR3 has 13 residues. CDR3 bases: TGTGCCAGCAGTTTAATGACAGGCTACGAGCAGTACTTC. The encoded protein is CASSLMTGYEQYF.